Listed here are 28 T cell receptor beta chains from one sample, sequenced in a study of blood T cell repertoires in COVID-19. Libraries were prepared by immunoSEQ multiplex PCR; TCRdb keeps only in-frame clonotypes and omits some of them. This table has a few hundred thousand clones, 80% to 90% appearing once. Sample: PBMCs or T cells enriched from blood (not recorded which). The receptors derive from a woman between 18 and 29 years old in a cohort exposed to, infected with or recovered from COVID-19 (not recorded which).

This chain connects TRBV13 to TRBJ2-5; the match to TRBD2 covers 10 bases. The CDR3 covers 14 residues. CDR1 is PRHDT, CDR2 FYEKMQ, per germline (reference sequence). Trimming at V came to 7 bases and at J to 4 bases, leaving 6 bases not matched to a gene. In nucleotides, the CDR3 is TGTGCCAGCAAGCGGGAGGGCCGGGGAGAGACCCAGTACTTC. This translates into CASKREGRGETQYF.

This clone has a single count. The chain joins TRBV20-1 to TRBJ1-3; weak D call: TRBD1 (5 bases). CDR3 length: 14 residues. The germline V gene encodes CDR1 DFQATT and CDR2 SNEGSKA (reference sequence). With 5 bases removed from V and 0 bases from J, the gap between germline ends came to 11 bases. The chain's CDR3 is CSAGEQGSGNTIYF. Here the CDR3 DNA reads TGCAGTGCTGGTGAGCAGGGCTCTGGAAACACCATATATTTT.

V and J are TRBV5-6 and TRBJ1-5; tentative D call: TRBD1 (6 bases). The CDR3 is made up of 15 amino acids. Germline V lookup: CDR1 SGHDT, CDR2 YYEEEE. V lost 0 bases and J 4 bases, leaving 11 bases between the germline ends. CDR3 sequence: CASSLGTEGNQPQHF. CDR3 nucleotides: TGTGCCAGCAGCTTGGGGACAGAAGGGAATCAGCCCCAGCATTTT.

V and J are TRBV2 and TRBJ1-1; D perhaps matches TRBD1 (5 bases). From germline, CDR1 is SNHLY and CDR2 FYNNEI. The CDR3 length is 15 residues. Trimming left V 6 bases short and J 0 bases short, with 14 bases between. The CDR3 region has the DNA TGTGCCAGCAGAGAAACTGGACATATGAACACTGAAGCTTTCTTT. Its protein product is CASRETGHMNTEAFF.

V is TRBV4-1 and J is TRBJ1-2; D may be TRBD1 (5 bases). CDR1 is MGHRA and CDR2 is YSYEKL in the germline V gene. Trimming removed 3 bases from V and 2 bases from J, with 16 bases in between. The CDR3 sequence is 16 residues long. The CDR3 bases are TGCGCCAGCAGCCACGGGGGACTCTCGGGAAACTATGGCTACACCTTC. Translated, it gives CASSHGGLSGNYGYTF.

This chain connects TRBV11-2 to TRBJ1-1; tentative D call: TRBD1 (5 bases). The germline CDR1 and CDR2 sequences are SGHAT and FQNNGV. CDR3 length: 17 amino acids. Between the trimmed V and J ends, which lost 5 bases and 0 bases, there was a span of 19 bases. The DNA of the CDR3 is TGTGCCAGCAGCCCCAGACAGCCCCCCGCCATGAACACTGAAGCTTTCTTT. Amino acid sequence: CASSPRQPPAMNTEAFF.

This chain connects TRBV24-1 to TRBJ2-1, with TRBD1 matching 7 bases. J lost 7 bases, V lost 2 bases, and 10 bases had no gene match. The CDR3 runs to 16 residues. From germline, CDR1 is KGHDR and CDR2 SFDVKD. The CDR3 loop is CATSDSTGFGQNEQFF. CDR3 nucleotide sequence: TGTGCCACCAGTGATTCGACAGGGTTCGGACAGAATGAGCAGTTCTTC.

The rearrangement joins TRBV9 to TRBJ2-5; D gene uncertain. The CDR3 length is 13 residues. Trimming removed 2 bases from V and 2 bases from J, with 7 bases in between. Germline lookup yields CDR1 SGDLS and CDR2 YYNGEE. CDR3 sequence reads: CASSVEKQETQYF. DNA for the CDR3: TGTGCCAGCAGCGTCGAGAAGCAAGAGACCCAGTACTTC.

V gene TRBV11-2 combines with J gene TRBJ2-1, with TRBD2 matching over 10 bases. The CDR3 loop spans 16 amino acids. Germline V gene data show CDR1 as SGHAT and CDR2 as FQNNGV. V was clipped by 6 bases and J by 5 bases; unmatched bases: 10. The CDR3 here is CASRHAASGGNNEQFF. CDR3 bases: TGTGCCAGCAGGCACGCGGCTAGCGGGGGTAACAATGAGCAGTTCTTC.

This sequence joins TRBV5-4 and TRBJ2-5; 7 nucleotides agree with TRBD1. This CDR3 contains 14 residues. V lost 0 bases to trimming and J lost 5 bases; unmatched junction nucleotides: 4. Germline V gene sequence: CDR1 SGHNT, CDR2 YYREEE (reference sequence). Written as DNA, the CDR3 is TGTGCCAGCAGCTTGGAGGGACAGCTGGAGACCCAGTACTTC. This codes for CASSLEGQLETQYF.

This chain links TRBV15 with TRBJ1-4; maybe TRBD1 (5 bases). Trimming removed 8 bases from V and 2 bases from J, with 6 bases in between. Germline V lookup: CDR1 LNHNV, CDR2 YYDKDF (reference sequence). CDR3 size: 12 residues. CDR3 in DNA: TGTGCCACCCGACAGACTAATGAAAAACTGTTTTTT. Translation gives CATRQTNEKLFF.

The chain couples TRBV10-1 to TRBJ1-1, with a possible D match to TRBD1 (6 bases). Germline loops: CDR1 WNHNN, CDR2 SYGVQD (reference sequence). CDR3 size: 15 residues. Trimming removed 6 bases from V and 0 bases from J, with 14 bases in between. CDR3 coding DNA: TGCGCCAGCAGCGCCGCAGGGGCCATGAACACTGAAGCTTTCTTT. The encoded protein is CASSAAGAMNTEAFF.

This clone appeared many times. V usage is TRBV28 and J usage is TRBJ1-6; 7 bases agree with TRBD1. Germline V gene lookup returns CDR1 MDHEN and CDR2 SYDVKM. The CDR3 loop spans 18 amino acids. The trim removed 3 bases at V and 9 bases at J, leaving 17 bases unmatched. The chain's CDR3 is CASSFFQGGTQTSSPLHF. The CDR3 bases are TGTGCCAGCAGTTTTTTCCAGGGGGGCACACAGACCTCTTCACCCCTCCACTTT.

CDR3 amino acids: CASSKDTGDYEQYF. The CDR3 coding sequence is TGTGCCAGCAGCAAAGACACAGGGGACTACGAGCAGTACTTC. The V and J genes are TRBV7-3 and TRBJ2-7; 7 nucleotides agree with TRBD1. V was pared by 5 bases and J by 3 bases, with 7 bases of the junction left unmatched. The CDR3 is 14 residues long. CDR1 is SGHTA, CDR2 FQGTGA, per germline.

This clone was detected once. A read error may produce the germline difference seen at one junction end. The rearrangement uses TRBV30 and TRBJ2-7, with D tentatively TRBD2 (6 bases). The length of the CDR3 is 11 residues. Per germline, CDR1 GTSNPN and CDR2 SVGIG (reference sequence). CDR3 DNA sequence: TGTGCCTCGATAATGGGAAGGGACTCCTTCTTC. Protein sequence: CASIMGRDSFF. Complete variable domain (other parts from reference TRBV30 and TRBJ2-7): SQTIHQWPATLVQPVGSPLSLECTVEGTSNPNLYWYRQAAGRGLQLLFYSVGIGQISSEVPQNLSASRPQDRQFILSSKKLLLSDSGFYLCASIMGRDSFFGPGTRLTVT.

CDR3 sequence reads: CASSESVHTIYF. In nucleotides, the CDR3 is TGTGCCAGCAGCGAGTCGGTTCACACCATATATTTT. The chain is built from TRBV7-9 and TRBJ1-3; no clear D. The CDR3 has 12 residues. V was cut by 5 bases and J by 8 bases, with 10 bases left in between. CDR1 is SEHNR, CDR2 FQNEAQ, per germline (reference sequence). The full variable domain, rest sourced from reference TRBV7-9 and TRBJ1-3, is DTGVSQNPRHKITKRGQNVTFRCDPISEHNRLYWYRQTLGQGPEFLTYFQNEAQLEKSRLLSDRFSAERPKGSFSTLEIQRTEQGDSAMYLCASSESVHTIYFGEGSWLTVV.

The chain is built from TRBV11-3 and TRBJ1-2; TRBD1 is a possible D gene (6 bases). Between the trimmed V and J ends, which lost 2 bases and 4 bases, there was a span of 11 bases. CDR1 and CDR2 from the germline V gene are SGHNT and YENEEA. This CDR3 region has 14 residues. The chain's CDR3 is CASSLSGHRYGYTF. As DNA, the CDR3 is TGTGCCAGCAGCTTATCGGGACACCGCTATGGCTACACCTTC.

This chain joins TRBV3-1 (or the pseudogene TRBV3-2) and TRBJ2-2; 16 bases are shared with TRBD2. The CDR3 has 20 residues. V shed 4 bases, J shed 5 bases, and the junction held 13 bases outside the gene matches. Germline values: CDR1 LGHDT, CDR2 YNNKEL (reference sequence). CDR3 amino acids: CASSPALGTSGGASTGELFF. The CDR3 coding sequence is TGTGCCAGCAGCCCCGCCCTTGGGACTAGCGGGGGGGCATCAACCGGGGAGCTGTTTTTT.

The rearrangement uses TRBV7-2 and TRBJ2-3, with D possibly being TRBD1 (9 bases). CDR3 length: 18 residues. V lost 5 bases, J lost 0 bases, and 21 bases lay in between. Per germline, CDR1 SGHTA and CDR2 FQGNSA. The CDR3 DNA is TGTGCCAGCAGCCAGGGACAGGGACTAGTTCTTAGCACAGATACGCAGTATTTT. It translates to CASSQGQGLVLSTDTQYF.

The rearrangement uses TRBV6-5 and TRBJ1-4; D ambiguous. Germline-derived CDR1 and CDR2 are MNHEY and SVGAGI. The CDR3 is 13 residues long. The germline V and J ends were trimmed by 5 bases and 7 bases, with 11 bases remaining between them. This CDR3 is CASSRLQTEKLFF. DNA of the CDR3: TGTGCCAGCAGTCGACTGCAAACTGAAAAACTGTTTTTT.

The chain employs TRBV3-1 (or the pseudogene TRBV3-2) and TRBJ1-6; no definite D call. The V and J ends lost 2 bases and 3 bases respectively, with 14 bases between them. The CDR3 runs 17 residues. Germline CDR1 is LGHDT and CDR2 is YNNKEL (reference sequence). CDR3 amino acids: CASSQQRESDYNSPLHF. The CDR3 DNA reads as TGTGCCAGCAGCCAACAACGGGAGTCGGACTATAATTCACCCCTCCACTTT.

The chain carries TRBV27 and TRBJ2-3; 15 bases are shared with TRBD2. This CDR3 is 16 amino acids long. With V trimmed by 4 bases and J by 5 bases, 4 bases remained unmatched. The germline gives CDR1 MNHEY, CDR2 SMNVEV (reference sequence). The CDR3 loop is CASSWTSGRAIDTQYF. CDR3 nucleotide sequence: TGTGCCAGCAGTTGGACTAGCGGGAGGGCCATAGATACGCAGTATTTT.

This CDR3 is CASRSGLYPDEQYF. CDR3 DNA: TGTGCCAGCAGATCGGGACTCTACCCTGACGAGCAGTACTTC. The rearrangement uses TRBV6-5 and TRBJ2-7; D might be TRBD2 (6 bases). CDR3 length: 14 residues. V was cut by 6 bases and J by 5 bases, with 17 bases left in between. Germline values: CDR1 MNHEY, CDR2 SVGAGI.

The V call is TRBV5-5, the J call TRBJ1-1; the D gene is possibly TRBD1 (6 bases). The CDR3 spans 17 residues. V was shortened by 1 base and J by 2 bases, with 18 bases between the two germline ends. Germline values: CDR1 SGHKS, CDR2 YYEKEE (reference sequence). The DNA for the CDR3 is TGTGCCAGCAGCTTGCGACCCCCCGGACAGAGCAACACTGAAGCTTTCTTT. Translating gives CASSLRPPGQSNTEAFF.

The chain links TRBV7-8 to TRBJ2-7; 9 bases match TRBD1. V lost 5 bases to trimming and J lost 5 bases; unmatched junction nucleotides: 4. This CDR3 contains 13 residues. The germline gives CDR1 SGHVS, CDR2 FQNEAQ. CDR3 sequence reads: CASSQDRGNEQYF. The CDR3 nucleotides read TGTGCCAGCAGCCAGGACAGGGGAAACGAGCAGTACTTC.

V is TRBV10-3 and J is TRBJ1-3; no firm D call. V shed 2 bases and J shed 0 bases, with 8 bases lying between them. The CDR3 extends over 15 amino acids. Germline V gives CDR1 ENHRY, CDR2 SYGVKD. The CDR3 reads CAISEQLTSGNTIYF. The CDR3 DNA reads as TGTGCCATCAGTGAGCAGTTAACCTCTGGAAACACCATATATTTT.

This clone was observed a single time. The rearrangement joins TRBV5-1 to TRBJ2-7; TRBD1 aligns across 8 bases. V gave up 4 bases and J gave up 2 bases; unmatched junction bases: 5. The CDR3 is made up of 14 amino acids. Germline CDR1 reads SGHRS; CDR2 reads YFSETQ. The chain's CDR3 is CASSTGQDTYEQYF. CDR3 sequence (DNA): TGCGCCAGCAGCACGGGACAGGATACCTACGAGCAGTACTTC. Together with reference TRBV5-1 and TRBJ2-7, the CDR3 gives the full variable domain: KAGVTQTPRYLIKTRGQQVTLSCSPISGHRSVSWYQQTPGQGLQFLFEYFSETQRNKGNFPGRFSGRQFSNSRSEMNVSTLELGDSALYLCASSTGQDTYEQYFGPGTRLTVT.

The chain combines TRBV5-6 with TRBJ2-6; 8 bases are a match to TRBD1. V was clipped by 5 bases and J by 15 bases; unmatched bases: 10. The CDR3 runs to 13 residues. Germline-derived CDR1 and CDR2 are SGHDT and YYEEEE. Written as DNA, the CDR3 is TGTGCCAGCAGGCGCTGGGACAGGTGGGCCCTGACTTTC. Its protein product is CASRRWDRWALTF.